This TCR beta chain was documented in a study of beta chain features in type 1 diabetes. Notes on the study in general: Patients with type 1 diabetes showed fewer VDJ junction insertions and more deletions. The study found moderately but significantly shorter TCRB CDR3s in all four CD4+ subsets of Type 1 diabetes patients. There was no resolution here of whether HLA type influences TCRB rearrangement.

To note about this clone: Its antigen is currently unknown.

TCRB transcripts that were expressed got sequenced, as all of the isolated RNA had been reverse transcribed. Reads from naive, central memory and regulatory T cell samples averaged about 3.3 million. Sequencing used immunoSEQ multiplex PCR; TCRdb keeps in-frame clones, though not all of them. This sample yields nearly 250,000 clones, of which over 65% are seen a single time; 0.053% belongs to the top ten. V was trimmed by 6 bases and J by 5 bases, leaving 19 bases between them. The CDR3 runs 14 residues. Germline V gene data show CDR1 as SQVTM and CDR2 as ANQGSEA. The receptor's source is a man younger than 40 in good health. The J gene is TRBJ1-1, the V gene TRBV29-1; unclear D gene. What was sequenced was naive CD4+ T cells from blood. The CDR3 region is CSVMRAGGWTEAFF. CDR3 DNA sequence: TGCAGCGTCATGAGGGCCGGTGGGTGGACTGAAGCTTTCTTT.